This T cell receptor beta chain is drawn from a study of cytomegalovirus exposure and HLA in healthy donors (dated 2017 in TCRdb). Describing the broader study: An earlier analysis of several hundred of the donors reported roughly 270 Gb of sequence data and some 100 million unique TCR beta sequences from about 200 million T cells. An early release covering about 600 HLA-typed donors comprised roughly 300 gigabases of sequencing data and 85 million or so unique TCR sequences. Of the roughly 390 genotyped donors, 81% were placed in the genetic ancestry cluster associated with self-reported Caucasian donors. The study aimed to test whether signatures of past pathogen exposure could be identified by cataloging public T cell receptors. The study profiled the T cell repertoires of under 700 subjects by immunosequencing and related them to cytomegalovirus serostatus. Besides the first cohort of roughly 660 subjects, a separate validation cohort made up of over 95 different subjects was used. To predict cytomegalovirus infection status, the study brought together high-throughput TCR immunosequencing, statistical association of individual TCRs with disease status, and machine learning. To study patterns of TCR occurrence, a later analysis re-analyzed previously published TCR beta repertoires from more than 550 donors and added high-resolution HLA genotyping. In the later analysis, no new phenotypic data were used to find candidate immune exposures; instead, reliance was placed on TCR beta sequences and their occurrence across donors. To decide whether each TCR beta V gene segment behaved as functional or pseudogenic, an earlier analysis of some 600 of the donors relied on high-throughput TCR beta sequencing. Donor age, sex, ethnicity and CMV serostatus were compiled together with the repertoire data. Genome-wide SNP genotypes for about 55% of the roughly 670 donors were used in a later genetic analysis, which treated that subset as a discovery cohort. All discovery cohort repertoires had been generated using a single sequencing platform. HLA typing included class I and class II loci at four-digit resolution. The number of typed donors differed by locus: roughly 629-640 for A, B, C, DRB1 and DQB1; approximately 520 for DQA1; some 610 for DPA1; and roughly 450 for DPB1. Four to six DR-DQ haplotypes were handled as single units for association and clustering, since linkage in the cohort was strong. Across 300 to 400 genotyped donors of the cohort, an average of roughly 200,000 unique TCR beta nucleotide sequences per donor were sequenced, and approximately 17% of those sequences were non-productive. What the study reported, not specific to this receptor: According to the authors, the approach could potentially be generalized to other disease states and immunological phenotypes. According to a later analysis, TCR association rates differed among HLA loci, with DRB1 alleles showing the most associated TCRs and HLA-C alleles showing the fewest. HLA typing was unavailable for some donors at each locus, so association tests used only the typed subset. Assigning TCR associations to individual alleles was difficult when HLA alleles, especially DR and DQ, strongly co-occurred. The presence/absence analyses assumed that sequencing depth was roughly uniform across donors, and that assumption may not be true. In vitro tests confirmed that a few of the cytomegalovirus-associated TCR beta chains recognize cytomegalovirus antigens. In a later analysis, most CMV-associated TCR beta chains were found to appear HLA-restricted, with HLA associations seemingly driven largely by CMV exposure. Correlated functional status among segregating V segments might reflect linkage disequilibrium, but an unknown experimental factor could not be ruled out. A further reported finding was that TCR beta sequences accurately predicted the HLA-A and HLA-B alleles for most subjects in the first cohort. A cluster of highly shared sequence variants was judged likely to represent a technical artifact of the sequencing pipeline. In a later analysis, HLA-associated TCR beta chains showed more clonal expansion and lower generation probabilities than non-associated chains that were equally common. CMV serostatus was the only immune exposure information available for the cohort. V-gene and J-gene trimming of TCR beta chains was associated with a missense DCLRE1C variant in a later genetic analysis, and the association was replicated in an independent cohort. Cytomegalovirus status was reported to be diagnosed by the classifier with high specificity and sensitivity in both the original and validation cohorts. A total of 164 TCR beta chains were listed by the study as associated with cytomegalovirus. This cohort had only TCR beta chains sequenced, and the lack of alpha or paired-chain data limited which features could be detected. Specific HLA alleles were associated with more than 15,000 TCR beta sequences at a false discovery rate of 0.05 in a later analysis. Over 15 rarely observed V segments, including chromosome 9 orphons, were excluded from the earlier analysis of some 590 of the donors because counts were too low. Compared with the 666-donor mean, donors in an Asian-associated ancestry cluster had fewer N-insertions in productive TCRs, according to a later genetic analysis. In an earlier analysis of 500 to 650 of the donors, most TCR beta V segments appeared in productive rearrangements about 90% or about 30% of the time, broadly matching IMGT annotations. While some public TCRs were present in many individuals, most TCR sequences turned up only very rarely across donors. Because the 87-base-pair reads could not distinguish some IMGT-functional V segments, including TRBV6-2 and TRBV6-3, those segments were excluded. Several of the top co-occurrence clusters appeared to be linked to parvovirus B19, influenza, CMV and Epstein-Barr virus, according to a later analysis.

CDR1 and CDR2 are read off the germline V gene (reference sequence) as MNHNY and SVGAGI. Counted from cysteine to phenylalanine, this CDR3 has 15 amino acids. CDR3 DNA is the only sequence kept; it has 45 bases, read in frame from the first base. Relative to germline, V is 2 bases shorter and J is 0 bases shorter, with 8 bases between their ends. Library preparation used the immunoSEQ multiplex PCR assay. For the multiplex PCR, a mixture combining 60 forward primers for TCR Vbeta segments and 13 reverse primers for TCR Jbeta segments was used. The CDR3 region of rearranged TCR beta genes was amplified from genomic DNA by a multiplex PCR assay. The Illumina HiSeq System was used to sequence the amplified TCR beta libraries as 87-base-pair reads. The original pipeline was this. Across the 600 to 700 repertoires, a later analysis counted tens of millions of unique TCR beta chains, some 11 million of which were shared by at least two donors. To remove PCR and sequencing errors, raw reads were error-corrected and collapsed into unique sequences using a nearest-neighbor algorithm that merged closely related sequences. CDR3 sequences were aligned to IMGT reference sequences to assign V, D and J gene segments. Each retained sequence needed at least a six-nucleotide match to both a V gene segment and a J gene segment. A rearrangement counted as productive if the CDR3 had no stop codons and remained in frame with V and J, and every other rearrangement counted as non-productive. Following IMGT convention, CDR3 was defined as the stretch from the second conserved V-encoded cysteine to the conserved J-encoded phenylalanine. Sequences without an unambiguous match to a single V gene segment were excluded from the earlier analysis of approximately 600 of the donors. In an earlier analysis of approximately 590 of the donors, V segments were called functional above 56.7% productive rearrangements and were called segregating when the between-donor standard deviation exceeded 5%. A statistical classification framework was built for diagnosing cytomegalovirus status from the catalog of TCR beta chain sequences. A later analysis assigned V and J genes by comparing TCR nucleotide sequences with IMGT/GENE-DB human TR gene sequences. Using the TCRdist pipeline, a later analysis assigned CDR3 sequences along with most-parsimonious VDJ recombination scenarios. In a later analysis, each TCR beta chain was defined by its CDR3 amino acid sequence together with its V-gene family, and reads without a unique V-gene family were excluded. To address suspected cross-contamination and a sequencing artifact, a later analysis removed roughly 580 highly shared, low-generation-probability nucleotide sequences. A later analysis calculated a clonal expansion index for each public chain from normalized within-repertoire ranks of inferred template counts. In a later analysis, generation probabilities were computed using a VDJ recombination model fitted to out-of-frame rearrangements, and the results were checked against IGoR. In a later analysis, hypergeometric tests were used to score TCR-TCR, TCR-HLA and TCR-CMV co-occurrence, with a repertoire-size bias correction applied to TCR pairs. A later analysis estimated false discovery rates by permuting HLA or CMV assignments 20 times. In a later analysis, co-occurring TCRs were grouped using DBSCAN, with TCRdist sequence similarity added in when clustering inside HLA-allele-positive subsets. For co-occurrence clustering, repertoires with fewer than 30,000 or more than 120,000 public chains were excluded, along with a handful of repertoires with anomalous nucleotide sharing. The table was pulled from immuneACCESS by TCRdb, which kept in-frame rearrangements only. Such tables lose some clones; where checked, under half of the loss comes from unresolved V genes, and the rest has no known cause. V, J and clone size derive from that table, while D and trimming were established from the DNA sequence. This sample holds 200,000 or so clones; over 80% were observed only once. The biggest ten clones account for roughly 6.7% of the sample.

The cohort consisted of fewer than 700 healthy bone marrow donors. At the time of sampling, all cohort members were nominally healthy, though unrecorded immune exposures were likely present. The donor was CMV seropositive and was included in the group of some 290 seropositive cohort members. Every donor gave a peripheral blood sample, and the peripheral blood mononuclear cells from that sample were used for TCR beta sequencing. The Qiagen DNeasy Blood Extraction Kit was used to extract genomic DNA from the blood cell samples. To note about this clone: Which antigen it targets is not known. No much larger clone is present one base from it, and per-base qualities are unavailable.

This chain is built from TRBV6-6 and TRBJ1-3; no D gene call is confident. The source of this sequence is a man aged 35 to 55 in good health and CMV-seropositive. The sequencing input was PBMCs. The CDR3 corresponds to CASSYLPNSGNTIYF. The nucleotide sequence is TGTGCCAGCAGTTACCTCCCTAACTCTGGAAACACCATATATTTT.